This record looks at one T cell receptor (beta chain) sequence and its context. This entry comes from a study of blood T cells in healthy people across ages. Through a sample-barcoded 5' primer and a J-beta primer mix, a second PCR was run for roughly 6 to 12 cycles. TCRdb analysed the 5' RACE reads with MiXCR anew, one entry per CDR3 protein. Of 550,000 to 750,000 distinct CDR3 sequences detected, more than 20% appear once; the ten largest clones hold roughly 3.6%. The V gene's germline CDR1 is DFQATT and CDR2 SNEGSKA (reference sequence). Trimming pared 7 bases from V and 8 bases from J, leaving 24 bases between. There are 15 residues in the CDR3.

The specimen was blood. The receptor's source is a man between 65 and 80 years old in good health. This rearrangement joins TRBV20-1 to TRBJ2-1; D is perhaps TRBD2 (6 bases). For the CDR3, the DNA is TGCAGTGTTAGTGACCCGGGAGCCAACGCGGATGAGCAGTTCTTC. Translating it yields CSVSDPGANADEQFF.